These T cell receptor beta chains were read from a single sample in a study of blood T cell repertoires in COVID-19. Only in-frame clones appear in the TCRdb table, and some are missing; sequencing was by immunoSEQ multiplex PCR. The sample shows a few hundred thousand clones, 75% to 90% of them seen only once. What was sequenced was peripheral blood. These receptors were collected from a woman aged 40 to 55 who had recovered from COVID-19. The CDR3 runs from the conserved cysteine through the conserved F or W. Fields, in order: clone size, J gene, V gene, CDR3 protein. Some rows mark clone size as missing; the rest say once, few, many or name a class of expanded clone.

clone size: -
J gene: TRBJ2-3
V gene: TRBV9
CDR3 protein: CASSLGLAGDEVTQYF

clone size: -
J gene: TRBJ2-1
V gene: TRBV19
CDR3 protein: CASSILAGAHNEQFF

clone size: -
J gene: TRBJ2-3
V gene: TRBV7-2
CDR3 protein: CASSFVGPSTDTQYF

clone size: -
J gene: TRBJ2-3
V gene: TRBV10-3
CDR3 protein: CAISESKTSGSTDTQYF

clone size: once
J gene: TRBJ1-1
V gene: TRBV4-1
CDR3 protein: CASSQAGTGMNTEAFF

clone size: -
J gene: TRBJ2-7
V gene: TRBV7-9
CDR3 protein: CASSYASGRSGDEQYF

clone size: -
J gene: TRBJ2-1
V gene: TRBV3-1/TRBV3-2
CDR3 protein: CASSQVGGEQFF

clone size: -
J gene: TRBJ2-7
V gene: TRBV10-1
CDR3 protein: CASSEGRGSYEQYF

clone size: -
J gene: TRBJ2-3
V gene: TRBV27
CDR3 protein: CASSNPGTSGYTDTQYF

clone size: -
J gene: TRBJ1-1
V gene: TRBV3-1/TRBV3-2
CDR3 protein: CASSQSENTEAFF

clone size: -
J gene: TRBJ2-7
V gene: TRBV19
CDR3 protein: CASSILGGSYEQYF

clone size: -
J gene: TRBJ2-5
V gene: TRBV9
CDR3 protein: CASSATTGDGETQYF

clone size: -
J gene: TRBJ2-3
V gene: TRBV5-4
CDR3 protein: CASSPGTGVGMQYF

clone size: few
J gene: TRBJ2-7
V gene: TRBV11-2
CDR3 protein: CASSSRDRNLEQYF

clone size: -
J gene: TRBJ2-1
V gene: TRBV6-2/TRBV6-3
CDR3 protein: CASSTPLGSPYNEQFF

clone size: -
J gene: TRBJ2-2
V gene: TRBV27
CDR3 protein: CASSKHRGPGELFF

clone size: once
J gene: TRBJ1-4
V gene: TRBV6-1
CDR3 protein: CASSEIEGRRELFF

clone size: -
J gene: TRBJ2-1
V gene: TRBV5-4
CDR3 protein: CASSFSASSYNEQFF

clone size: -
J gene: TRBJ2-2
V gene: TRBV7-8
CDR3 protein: CAVQRQNTGELFF

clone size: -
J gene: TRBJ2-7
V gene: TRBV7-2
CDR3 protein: CASSLEAGSSYEQYF

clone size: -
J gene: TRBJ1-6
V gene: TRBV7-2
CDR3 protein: CASSLIGQSNSPLHF

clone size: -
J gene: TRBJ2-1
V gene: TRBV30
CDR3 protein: CAWSPAGEQFF

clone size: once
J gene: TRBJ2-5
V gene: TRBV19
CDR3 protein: CASQDPLGEQETQYF

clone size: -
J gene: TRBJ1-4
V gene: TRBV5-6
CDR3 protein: CASSLVDRYEKLFF

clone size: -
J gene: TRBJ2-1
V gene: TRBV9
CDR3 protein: CASSVGGGVGNEQFF

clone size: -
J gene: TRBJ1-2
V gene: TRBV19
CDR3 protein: CASSMGGGNVYGYTF

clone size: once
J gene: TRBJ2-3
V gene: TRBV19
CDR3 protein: CASSMVSGRAGDTQYF

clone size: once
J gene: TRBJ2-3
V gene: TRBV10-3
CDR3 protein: CAISDLRTSDTQYF

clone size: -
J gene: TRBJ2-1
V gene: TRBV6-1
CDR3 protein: CASSDTGGLNEQFF

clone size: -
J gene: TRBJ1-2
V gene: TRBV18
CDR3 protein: CASSPLGGYYGYTF

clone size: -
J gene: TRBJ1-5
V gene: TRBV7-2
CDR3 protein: CASSLAGSNQPQHF

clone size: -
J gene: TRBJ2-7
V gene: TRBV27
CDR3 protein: CASSSFTGTFRSSYEQYF

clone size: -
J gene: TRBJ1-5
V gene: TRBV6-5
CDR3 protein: CASGGTGYSNQPQHF

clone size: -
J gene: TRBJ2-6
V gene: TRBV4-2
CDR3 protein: CASSQEGTGTGANVLTF

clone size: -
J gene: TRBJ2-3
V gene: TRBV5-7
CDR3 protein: CASSSDLAGVTADTQYF

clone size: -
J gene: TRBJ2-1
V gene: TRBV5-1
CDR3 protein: CASSSGSHNEQFF

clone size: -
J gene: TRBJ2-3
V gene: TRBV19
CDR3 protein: CASQLAGGADTQYF

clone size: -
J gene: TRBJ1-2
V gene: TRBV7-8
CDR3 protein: CASSETANYGYTF

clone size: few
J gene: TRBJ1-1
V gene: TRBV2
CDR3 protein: CASIWTGQSTEAFF

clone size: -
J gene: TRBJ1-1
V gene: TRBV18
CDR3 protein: CASSPVDRGYTEAFF

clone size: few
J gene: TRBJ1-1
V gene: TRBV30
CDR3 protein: CAWTDRDSRTEAFF

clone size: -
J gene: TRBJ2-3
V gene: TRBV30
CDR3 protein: CAWIRRGSDTQYF